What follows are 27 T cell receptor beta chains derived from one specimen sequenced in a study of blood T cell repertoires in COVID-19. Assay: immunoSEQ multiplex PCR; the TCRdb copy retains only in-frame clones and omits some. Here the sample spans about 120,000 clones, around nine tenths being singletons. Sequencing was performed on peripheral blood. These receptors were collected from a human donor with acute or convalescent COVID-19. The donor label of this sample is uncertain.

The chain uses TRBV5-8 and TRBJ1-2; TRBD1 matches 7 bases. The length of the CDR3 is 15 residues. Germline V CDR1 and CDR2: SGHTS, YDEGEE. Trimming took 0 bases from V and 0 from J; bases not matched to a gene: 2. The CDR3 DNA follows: TGTGCCAGCAGCTTGGGGGACAGACCTAACTATGGCTACACCTTC. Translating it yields CASSLGDRPNYGYTF.

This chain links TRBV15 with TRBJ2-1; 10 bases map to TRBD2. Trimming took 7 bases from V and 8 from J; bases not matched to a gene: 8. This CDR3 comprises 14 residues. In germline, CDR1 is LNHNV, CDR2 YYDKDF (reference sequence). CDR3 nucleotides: TGTGCCACCAAGATGAGCGGGGGGGTTGATGAGCAGTTCTTC. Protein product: CATKMSGGVDEQFF.

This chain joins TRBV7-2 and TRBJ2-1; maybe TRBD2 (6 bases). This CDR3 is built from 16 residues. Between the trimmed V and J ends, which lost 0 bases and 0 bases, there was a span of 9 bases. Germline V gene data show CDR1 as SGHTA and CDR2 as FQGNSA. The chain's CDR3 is CASSLAVGGSYNEQFF. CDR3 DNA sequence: TGTGCCAGCAGCTTAGCTGTGGGGGGCTCCTACAATGAGCAGTTCTTC.

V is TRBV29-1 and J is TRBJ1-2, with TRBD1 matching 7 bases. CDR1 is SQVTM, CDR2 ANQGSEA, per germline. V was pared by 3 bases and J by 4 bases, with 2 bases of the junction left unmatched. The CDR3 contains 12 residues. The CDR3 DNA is TGCAGCGTTGAGACAGGGACCTATGGCTACACCTTC. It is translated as CSVETGTYGYTF.

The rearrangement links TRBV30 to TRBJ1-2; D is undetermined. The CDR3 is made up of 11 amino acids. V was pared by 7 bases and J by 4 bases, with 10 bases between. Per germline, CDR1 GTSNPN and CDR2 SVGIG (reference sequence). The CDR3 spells CAYRHGYGYTF. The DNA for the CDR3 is TGTGCCTATCGACACGGCTATGGCTACACCTTC. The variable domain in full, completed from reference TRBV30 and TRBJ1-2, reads SQTIHQWPATLVQPVGSPLSLECTVEGTSNPNLYWYRQAAGRGLQLLFYSVGIGQISSEVPQNLSASRPQDRQFILSSKKLLLSDSGFYLCAYRHGYGYTFGSGTRLTVV.

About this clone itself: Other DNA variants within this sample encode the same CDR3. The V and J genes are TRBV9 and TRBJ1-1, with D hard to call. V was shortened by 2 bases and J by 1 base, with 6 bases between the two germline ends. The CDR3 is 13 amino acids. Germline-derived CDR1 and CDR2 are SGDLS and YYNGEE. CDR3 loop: CASSVTGNTEAFF. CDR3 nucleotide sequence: TGTGCCAGCAGCGTTACGGGGAACACTGAAGCTTTCTTT.

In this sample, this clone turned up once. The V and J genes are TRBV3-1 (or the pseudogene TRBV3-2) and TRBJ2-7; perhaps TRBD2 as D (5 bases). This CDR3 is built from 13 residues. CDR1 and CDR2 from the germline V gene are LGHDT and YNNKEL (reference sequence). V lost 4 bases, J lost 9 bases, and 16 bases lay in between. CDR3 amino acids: CASSPGPGGLQYF. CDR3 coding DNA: TGTGCCAGCAGCCCCGGGCCCGGAGGTCTGCAGTACTTC.

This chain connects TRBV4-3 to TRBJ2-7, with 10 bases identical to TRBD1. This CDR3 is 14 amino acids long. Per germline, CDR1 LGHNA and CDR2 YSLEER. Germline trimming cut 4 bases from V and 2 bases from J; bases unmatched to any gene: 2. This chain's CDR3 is CASSLDRGPYEQYF. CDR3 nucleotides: TGCGCCAGCAGCCTCGACAGGGGGCCCTACGAGCAGTACTTC.

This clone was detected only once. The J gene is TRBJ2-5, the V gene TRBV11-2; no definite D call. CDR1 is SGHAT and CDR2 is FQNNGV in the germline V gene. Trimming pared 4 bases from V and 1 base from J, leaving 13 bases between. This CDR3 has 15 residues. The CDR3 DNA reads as TGTGCCAGCAGCTACACGATAGCTGCCCAAGAGACCCAGTACTTC. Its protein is CASSYTIAAQETQYF.

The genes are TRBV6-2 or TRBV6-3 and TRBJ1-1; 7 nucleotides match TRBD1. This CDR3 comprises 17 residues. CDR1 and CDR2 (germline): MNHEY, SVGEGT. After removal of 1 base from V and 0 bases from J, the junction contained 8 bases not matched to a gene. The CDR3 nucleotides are TGTGCCAGCAGTTACTTTAGGTACGGGACAGTGAACACTGAAGCTTTCTTT. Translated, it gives CASSYFRYGTVNTEAFF.

The CDR3 here is CASSPLGSGGNSPLHF. The CDR3 DNA sequence: TGTGCCAGCTCACCTCTGGGTTCGGGGGGAAATTCACCCCTCCACTTT. The chain couples TRBV18 to TRBJ1-6; D possibly corresponds to TRBD1 (5 bases). The germline V gene encodes CDR1 KGHSH and CDR2 LQKENI. V was cut by 3 bases and J by 7 bases, with 16 bases left in between. The CDR3 covers 16 residues.

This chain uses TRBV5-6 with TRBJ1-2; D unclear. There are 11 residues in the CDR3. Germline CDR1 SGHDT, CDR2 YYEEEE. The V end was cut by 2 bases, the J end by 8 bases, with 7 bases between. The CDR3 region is CASSFLSGYTF. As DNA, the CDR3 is TGTGCCAGCAGCTTTTTGTCGGGCTACACCTTC.

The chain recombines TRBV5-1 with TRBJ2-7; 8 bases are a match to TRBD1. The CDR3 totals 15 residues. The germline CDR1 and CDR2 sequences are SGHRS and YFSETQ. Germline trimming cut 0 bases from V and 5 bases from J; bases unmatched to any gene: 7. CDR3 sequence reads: CASSLGDRRWDEQYF. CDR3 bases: TGCGCCAGCAGCTTGGGGGACAGGAGGTGGGACGAGCAGTACTTC. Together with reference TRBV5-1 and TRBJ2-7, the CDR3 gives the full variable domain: KAGVTQTPRYLIKTRGQQVTLSCSPISGHRSVSWYQQTPGQGLQFLFEYFSETQRNKGNFPGRFSGRQFSNSRSEMNVSTLELGDSALYLCASSLGDRRWDEQYFGPGTRLTVT.

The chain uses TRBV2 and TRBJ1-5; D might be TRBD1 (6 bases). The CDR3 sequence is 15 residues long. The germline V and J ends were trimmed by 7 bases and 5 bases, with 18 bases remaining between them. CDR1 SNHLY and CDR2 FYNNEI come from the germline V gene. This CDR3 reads CASKQDGGADQPQHF. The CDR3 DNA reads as TGTGCCAGCAAGCAAGATGGGGGGGCTGATCAGCCCCAGCATTTT.

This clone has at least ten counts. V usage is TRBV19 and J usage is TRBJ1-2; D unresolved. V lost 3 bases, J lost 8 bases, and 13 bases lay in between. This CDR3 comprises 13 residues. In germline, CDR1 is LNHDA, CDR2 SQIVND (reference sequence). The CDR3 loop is CASSISAGWGYTF. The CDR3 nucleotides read TGTGCCAGTAGTATTTCCGCAGGTTGGGGCTACACCTTC. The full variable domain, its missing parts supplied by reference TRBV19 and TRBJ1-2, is DGGITQSPKYLFRKEGQNVTLSCEQNLNHDAMYWYRQDPGQGLRLIYYSQIVNDFQKGDIAEGYSVSREKKESFPLTVTSAQKNPTAFYLCASSISAGWGYTFGSGTRLTVV.

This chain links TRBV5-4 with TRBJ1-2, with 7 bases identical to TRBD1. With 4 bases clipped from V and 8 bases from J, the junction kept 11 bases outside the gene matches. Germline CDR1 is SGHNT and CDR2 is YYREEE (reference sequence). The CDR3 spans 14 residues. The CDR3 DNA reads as TGTGCCAGCAGCGTAGGGGCCCCAGGGGGAGGCTACACCTTC. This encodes CASSVGAPGGGYTF.

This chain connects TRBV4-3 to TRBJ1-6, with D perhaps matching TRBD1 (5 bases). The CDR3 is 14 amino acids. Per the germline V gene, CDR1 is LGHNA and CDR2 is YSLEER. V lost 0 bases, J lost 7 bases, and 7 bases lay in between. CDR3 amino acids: CASSQEPGNSPLHF. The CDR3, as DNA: TGCGCCAGCAGCCAAGAACCAGGGAATTCACCCCTCCACTTT.

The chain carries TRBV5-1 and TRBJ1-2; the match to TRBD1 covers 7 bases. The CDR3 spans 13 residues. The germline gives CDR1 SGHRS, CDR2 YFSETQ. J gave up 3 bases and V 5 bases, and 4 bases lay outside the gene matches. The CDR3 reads CASSRDRDYGYTF. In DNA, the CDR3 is TGCGCCAGCAGTCGAGACAGGGACTATGGCTACACCTTC. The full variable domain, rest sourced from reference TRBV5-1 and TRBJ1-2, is KAGVTQTPRYLIKTRGQQVTLSCSPISGHRSVSWYQQTPGQGLQFLFEYFSETQRNKGNFPGRFSGRQFSNSRSEMNVSTLELGDSALYLCASSRDRDYGYTFGSGTRLTVV.

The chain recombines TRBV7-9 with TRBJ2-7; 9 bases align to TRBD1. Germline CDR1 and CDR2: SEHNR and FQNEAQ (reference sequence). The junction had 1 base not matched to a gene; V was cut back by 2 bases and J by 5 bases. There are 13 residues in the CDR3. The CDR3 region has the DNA TGTGCCAGCAGCTTAACAGGGGGCCACGAGCAGTACTTC. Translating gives CASSLTGGHEQYF.

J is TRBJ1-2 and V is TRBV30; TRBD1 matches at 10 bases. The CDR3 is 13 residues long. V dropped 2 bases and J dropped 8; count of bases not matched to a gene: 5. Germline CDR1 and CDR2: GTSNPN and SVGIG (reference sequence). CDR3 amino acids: CAWSLGGQGGYTF. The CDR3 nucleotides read TGTGCCTGGAGTCTAGGGGGACAGGGGGGCTACACCTTC.

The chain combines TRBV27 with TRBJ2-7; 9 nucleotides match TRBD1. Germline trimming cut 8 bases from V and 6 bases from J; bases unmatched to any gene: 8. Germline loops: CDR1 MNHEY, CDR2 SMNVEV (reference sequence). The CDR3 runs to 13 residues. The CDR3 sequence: CASRAQGAVEQYF. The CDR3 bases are TGTGCCAGCCGAGCACAGGGGGCGGTCGAGCAGTACTTC.

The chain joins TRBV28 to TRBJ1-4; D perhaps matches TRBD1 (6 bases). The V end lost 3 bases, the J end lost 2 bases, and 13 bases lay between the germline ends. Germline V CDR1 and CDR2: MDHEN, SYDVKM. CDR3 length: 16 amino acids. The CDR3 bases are TGTGCCAGCAGTTTCACAGGGTTGGCGACTAATGAAAAACTGTTTTTT. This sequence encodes CASSFTGLATNEKLFF. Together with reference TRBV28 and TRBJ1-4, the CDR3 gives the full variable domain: DVKVTQSSRYLVKRTGEKVFLECVQDMDHENMFWYRQDPGLGLRLIYFSYDVKMKEKGDIPEGYSVSREKKERFSLILESASTNQTSMYLCASSFTGLATNEKLFFGSGTQLSVL.

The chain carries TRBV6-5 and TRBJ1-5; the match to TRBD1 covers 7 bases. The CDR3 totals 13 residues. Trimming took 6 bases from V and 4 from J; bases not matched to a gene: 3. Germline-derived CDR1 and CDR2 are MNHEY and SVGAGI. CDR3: CASRGGFNQPQHF. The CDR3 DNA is TGTGCCAGCAGAGGGGGCTTTAATCAGCCCCAGCATTTT.

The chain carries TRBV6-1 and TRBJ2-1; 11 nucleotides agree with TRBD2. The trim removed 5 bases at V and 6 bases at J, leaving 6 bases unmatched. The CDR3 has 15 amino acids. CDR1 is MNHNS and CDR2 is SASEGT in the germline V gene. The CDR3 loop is CASSKRLAGFNEQFF. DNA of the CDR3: TGTGCCAGCAGTAAGCGACTAGCGGGGTTCAATGAGCAGTTCTTC.

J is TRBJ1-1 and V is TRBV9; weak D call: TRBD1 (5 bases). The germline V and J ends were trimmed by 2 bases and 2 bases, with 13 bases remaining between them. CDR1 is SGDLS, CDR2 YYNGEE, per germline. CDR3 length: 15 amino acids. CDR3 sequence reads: CASSVGQGLNTEAFF. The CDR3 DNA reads TGTGCCAGCAGCGTGGGGCAGGGACTAAACACTGAAGCTTTCTTT.

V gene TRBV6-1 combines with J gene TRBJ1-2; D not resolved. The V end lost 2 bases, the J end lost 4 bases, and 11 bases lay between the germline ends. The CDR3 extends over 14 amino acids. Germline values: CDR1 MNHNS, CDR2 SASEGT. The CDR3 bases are TGTGCCAGCAGTGAACGGGGATTGGGCTATGGCTACACCTTC. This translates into CASSERGLGYGYTF.

CDR3: CASSLLGLEAFF. CDR3 bases: TGTGCCAGCAGTTTACTCGGGTTAGAAGCTTTCTTT. This chain joins TRBV12-3 or TRBV12-4 and TRBJ1-1; no definite D call. CDR3 length: 12 residues. Trimming pared 2 bases from V and 8 bases from J, leaving 9 bases between.